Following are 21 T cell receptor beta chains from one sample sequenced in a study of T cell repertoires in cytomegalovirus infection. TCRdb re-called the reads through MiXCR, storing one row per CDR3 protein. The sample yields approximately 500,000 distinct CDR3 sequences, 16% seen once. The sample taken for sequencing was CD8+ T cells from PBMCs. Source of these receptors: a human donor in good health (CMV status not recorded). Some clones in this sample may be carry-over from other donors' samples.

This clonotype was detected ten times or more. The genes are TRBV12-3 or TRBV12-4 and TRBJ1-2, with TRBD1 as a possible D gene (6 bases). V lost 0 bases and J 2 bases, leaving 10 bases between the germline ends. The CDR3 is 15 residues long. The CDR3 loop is CASSLAPGQNYGYTF. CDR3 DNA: TGTGCCAGCAGTTTAGCCCCTGGACAGAACTATGGCTACACCTTC.

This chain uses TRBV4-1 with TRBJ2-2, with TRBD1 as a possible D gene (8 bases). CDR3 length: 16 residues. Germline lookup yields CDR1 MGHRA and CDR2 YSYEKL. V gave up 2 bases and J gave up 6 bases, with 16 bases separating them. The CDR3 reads CASSQSVTGGAGELFF. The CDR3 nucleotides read TGCGCCAGCAGCCAATCCGTAACAGGGGGGGCCGGGGAGCTGTTTTTT.

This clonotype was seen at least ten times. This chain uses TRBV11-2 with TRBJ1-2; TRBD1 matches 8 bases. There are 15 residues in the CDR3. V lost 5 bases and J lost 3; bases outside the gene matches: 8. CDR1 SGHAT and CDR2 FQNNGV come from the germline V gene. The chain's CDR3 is CASSRTGQAYYGYTF. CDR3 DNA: TGTGCCAGCAGCCGAACGGGACAGGCCTACTATGGCTACACCTTC.

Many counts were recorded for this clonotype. The CDR3 here is CASRSGFHYGYTF. Here the CDR3 DNA reads TGTGCCAGCAGATCAGGGTTTCACTATGGCTACACCTTC. The gene calls are TRBV28 and TRBJ1-2; D possibly corresponds to TRBD1 (5 bases). Germline V gives CDR1 MDHEN, CDR2 SYDVKM. The CDR3 is 13 residues long. V lost 6 bases and J 3 bases, leaving 11 bases between the germline ends.

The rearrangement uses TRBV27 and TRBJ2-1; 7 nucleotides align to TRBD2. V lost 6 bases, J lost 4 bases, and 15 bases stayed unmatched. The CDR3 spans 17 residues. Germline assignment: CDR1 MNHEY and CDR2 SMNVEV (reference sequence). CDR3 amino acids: CASSLDMGAGLYNEQFF. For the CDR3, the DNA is TGTGCCAGCAGCCTCGATATGGGAGCGGGATTATACAATGAGCAGTTCTTC.

The CDR3 here is CASSARQGLHTEAFF. For the CDR3, the DNA is TGCGCCAGCAGCGCCCGACAGGGCTTGCACACTGAAGCTTTCTTT. V and J are TRBV4-1 and TRBJ1-1; 7 nucleotides match TRBD1. This CDR3 spans 15 amino acids. Germline V gene data show CDR1 as MGHRA and CDR2 as YSYEKL. V shed 5 bases, J shed 3 bases, and the junction held 9 bases outside the gene matches.

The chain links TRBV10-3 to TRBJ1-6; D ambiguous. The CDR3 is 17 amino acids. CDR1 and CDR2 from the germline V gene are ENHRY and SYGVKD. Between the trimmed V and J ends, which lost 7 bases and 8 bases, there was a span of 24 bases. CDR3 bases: TGTGCCATCAATCATTCGCGGGAGGGCGGAAGTTATTCACCCCTCCACTTT. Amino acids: CAINHSREGGSYSPLHF.

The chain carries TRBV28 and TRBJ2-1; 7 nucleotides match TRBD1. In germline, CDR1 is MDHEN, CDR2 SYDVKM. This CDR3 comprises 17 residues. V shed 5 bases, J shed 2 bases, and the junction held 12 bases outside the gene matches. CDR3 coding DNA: TGTGCCAGCAGTCCCCCCACAGGGGTTTCCCCCTACAATGAGCAGTTCTTC. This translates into CASSPPTGVSPYNEQFF.

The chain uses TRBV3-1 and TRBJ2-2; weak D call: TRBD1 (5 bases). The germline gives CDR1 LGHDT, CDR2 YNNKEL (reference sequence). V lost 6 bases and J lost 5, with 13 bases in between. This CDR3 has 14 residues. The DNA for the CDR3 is TGTGCCAGCAGTTTCCAGGGAAGGACCGGGGAGCTGTTTTTT. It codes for CASSFQGRTGELFF.

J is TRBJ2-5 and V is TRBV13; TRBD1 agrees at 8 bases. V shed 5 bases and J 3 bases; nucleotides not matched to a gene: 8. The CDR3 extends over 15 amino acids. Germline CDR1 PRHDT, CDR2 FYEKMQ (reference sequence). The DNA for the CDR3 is TGTGCCAGCAGCGTCCGACAGGGGCGGAAAGAGACCCAGTACTTC. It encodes CASSVRQGRKETQYF.

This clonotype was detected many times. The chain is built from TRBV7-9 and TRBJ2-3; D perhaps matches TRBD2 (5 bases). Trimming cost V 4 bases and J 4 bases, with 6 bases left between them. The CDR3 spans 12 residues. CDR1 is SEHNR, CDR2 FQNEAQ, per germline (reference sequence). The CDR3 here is CASSSLADTQYF. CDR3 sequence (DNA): TGTGCCAGCAGCTCACTAGCAGATACGCAGTATTTT.

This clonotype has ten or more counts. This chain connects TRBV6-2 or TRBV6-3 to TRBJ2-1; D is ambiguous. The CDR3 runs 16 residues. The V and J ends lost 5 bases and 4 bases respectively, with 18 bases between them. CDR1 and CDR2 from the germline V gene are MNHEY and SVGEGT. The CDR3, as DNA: TGTGCCAGCAGTGTCCGCGGCGCGCCAATTTACAATGAGCAGTTCTTC. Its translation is CASSVRGAPIYNEQFF.

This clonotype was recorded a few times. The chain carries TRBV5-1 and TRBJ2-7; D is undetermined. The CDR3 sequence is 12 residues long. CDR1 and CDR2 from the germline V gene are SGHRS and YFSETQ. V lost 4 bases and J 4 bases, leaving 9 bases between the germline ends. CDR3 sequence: CASSPNVYEQYF. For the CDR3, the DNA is TGCGCCAGCAGCCCGAACGTGTACGAGCAGTACTTC.

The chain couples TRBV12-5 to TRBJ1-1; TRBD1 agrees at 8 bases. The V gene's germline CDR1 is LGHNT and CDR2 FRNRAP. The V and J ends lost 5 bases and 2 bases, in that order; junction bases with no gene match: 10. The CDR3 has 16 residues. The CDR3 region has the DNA TGTGCTAGTGGTCGATCCCGGACAGGGAGAAACACTGAAGCTTTCTTT. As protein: CASGRSRTGRNTEAFF.

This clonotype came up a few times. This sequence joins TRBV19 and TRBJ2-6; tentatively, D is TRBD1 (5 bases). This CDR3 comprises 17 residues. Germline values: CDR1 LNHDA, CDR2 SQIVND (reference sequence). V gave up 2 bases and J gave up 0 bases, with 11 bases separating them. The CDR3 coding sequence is TGTGCCAGTAGTATATGGGCAGGGCTCTCTGGGGCCAACGTCCTGACTTTC. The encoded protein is CASSIWAGLSGANVLTF.

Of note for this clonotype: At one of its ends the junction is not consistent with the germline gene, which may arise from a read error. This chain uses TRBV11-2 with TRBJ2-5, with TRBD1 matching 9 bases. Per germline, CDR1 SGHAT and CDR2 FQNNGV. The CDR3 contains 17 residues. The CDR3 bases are TGTGCCAGAAGCCTACTCTCCGGACAGGGGCGGGAAGAGACCCCGTACTTC. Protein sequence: CARSLLSGQGREETPYF.

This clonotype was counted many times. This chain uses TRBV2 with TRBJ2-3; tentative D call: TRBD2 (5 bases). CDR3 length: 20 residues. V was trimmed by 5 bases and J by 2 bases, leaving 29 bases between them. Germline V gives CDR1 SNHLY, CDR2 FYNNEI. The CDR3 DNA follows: TGTGCCAGCAGTTTAAGACGGGGAAGACTCGTCAATAAGGACACAGATACGCAGTATTTT. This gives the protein CASSLRRGRLVNKDTDTQYF.

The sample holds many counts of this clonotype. The CDR3 region is CASSSRDTSIQETQYF. CDR3 nucleotide sequence: TGTGCCAGCAGTTCCCGGGACACCTCTATCCAAGAGACCCAGTACTTC. This sequence joins TRBV28 and TRBJ2-5; the D gene is possibly TRBD1 (6 bases). This CDR3 is built from 16 residues. Germline V CDR1 and CDR2: MDHEN, SYDVKM. The V end was cut by 4 bases, the J end by 1 base, with 16 bases between.

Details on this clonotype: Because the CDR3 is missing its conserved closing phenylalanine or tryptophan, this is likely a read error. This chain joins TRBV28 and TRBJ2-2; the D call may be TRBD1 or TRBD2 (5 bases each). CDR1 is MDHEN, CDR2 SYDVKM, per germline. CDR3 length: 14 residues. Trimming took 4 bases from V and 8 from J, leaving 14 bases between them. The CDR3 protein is CASSSRARGGELFL. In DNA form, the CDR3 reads TGTGCCAGCAGTTCCAGGGCCCGAGGGGGGGAGCTGTTTCTT.

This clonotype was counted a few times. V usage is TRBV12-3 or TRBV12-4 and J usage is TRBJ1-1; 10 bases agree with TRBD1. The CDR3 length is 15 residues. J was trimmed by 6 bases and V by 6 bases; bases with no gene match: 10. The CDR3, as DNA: TGTGCCAGCAGGGAGGGGACAGGGGTTATCGCTGAAGCTTTCTTT. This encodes CASREGTGVIAEAFF.

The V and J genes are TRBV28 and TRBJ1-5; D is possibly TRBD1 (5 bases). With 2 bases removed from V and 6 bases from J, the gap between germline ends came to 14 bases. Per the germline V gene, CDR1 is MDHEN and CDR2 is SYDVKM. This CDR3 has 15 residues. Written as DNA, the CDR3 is TGTGCCAGCAGTTTACTGGGGCAGGGTGGTCAGCCCCAGCATTTT. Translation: CASSLLGQGGQPQHF.